The next 16 T cell receptor beta chains were all read from a single sample in a study of T cells in Graves' hyperthyroidism and ophthalmopathy. TCR beta CDR3 regions were amplified from RNA transcripts. First-round RT-PCR targeting the TCR CDR3 was performed with the HTBI primer set. MiXCR, applied by TCRdb to the multiplex PCR reads, yields one record per CDR3 protein. The repertoire has nearly 600,000 distinct CDR3 sequences, approximately 15% of them found once; the top ten carry 5.8%. The sequencing sample was made of blood. All receptors derive from a woman aged 30 to 39 with Graves' hyperthyroidism that later progressed to Graves' ophthalmopathy.

This clonotype was counted between two and nine times. A read error is possible here, since a much larger clone lies one base away. This sequence joins TRBV3-1 and TRBJ2-5; the D gene could be TRBD1 or TRBD2 (5 bases each). CDR3 length: 15 amino acids. Germline V gives CDR1 LGHDT, CDR2 YNNKEL (reference sequence). CDR3 protein: CASSSPGPWLETQHF. CDR3 coding DNA: TGTGCCAGCAGCTCTCCGGGACCCTGGCTGGAGACCCAGCACTTC.

This clonotype has at least ten counts. The CDR3 DNA is TGCAGCGTTGATGGGGACAGGGGGATGAACACTGAAGCTTTCTTT. This sequence encodes CSVDGDRGMNTEAFF. V usage is TRBV29-1 and J usage is TRBJ1-1; 11 bases line up with TRBD1. The germline gives CDR1 SQVTM, CDR2 ANQGSEA. V was pared by 3 bases and J by 0 bases, with 3 bases of the junction left unmatched. This CDR3 region has 15 residues. The entire variable domain, with the rest obtained from reference TRBV29-1 and TRBJ1-1, is as follows: SAVISQKPSRDICQRGTSLTIQCQVDSQVTMMFWYRQQPGQSLTLIATANQGSEATYESGFVIDKFPISRPNLTFSTLTVSNMSPEDSSIYLCSVDGDRGMNTEAFFGQGTRLTVV.

This clonotype was detected many times. The chain couples TRBV2 to TRBJ1-2; 7 nucleotides agree with TRBD1. The CDR3 runs 16 residues. Germline-derived CDR1 and CDR2 are SNHLY and FYNNEI. The junction had 16 bases not matched to a gene; V was cut back by 6 bases and J by 6 bases. The CDR3 sequence: CASRAWDSVSGDGYTF. As DNA, the CDR3 is TGTGCCAGCAGGGCTTGGGACAGCGTGAGCGGGGATGGCTACACCTTC. The variable domain in full, with the rest retrieved from reference TRBV2 and TRBJ1-2, is EPEVTQTPSHQVTQMGQEVILRCVPISNHLYFYWYRQILGQKVEFLVSFYNNEISEKSEIFDDQFSVERPDGSNFTLKIRSTKLEDSAMYFCASRAWDSVSGDGYTFGSGTRLTVV.

This clonotype came up a few times. The chain recombines TRBV12-3 or TRBV12-4 with TRBJ2-3, with D unclear. The CDR3 consists of 13 residues. V was trimmed by 6 bases and J by 8 bases, leaving 15 bases between them. Written as DNA, the CDR3 is TGTGCCAGCAGCAAAGAGGTCCGGACTACGCAGTATTTT. Amino acid sequence: CASSKEVRTTQYF.

There are many counts of this clonotype. V gene TRBV20-1 combines with J gene TRBJ1-5; 9 positions agree with TRBD1. CDR1 and CDR2 from the germline V gene are DFQATT and SNEGSKA (reference sequence). CDR3 length equals 15 residues. V shed 5 bases, J shed 3 bases, and the junction held 8 bases outside the gene matches. DNA for the CDR3: TGCAGTGCTCGTCGGACAGGGGACTCCAATCAGCCCCAGCATTTT. It is translated as CSARRTGDSNQPQHF.

This clonotype was counted many times. The chain employs TRBV6-1 and TRBJ2-7; D might be TRBD1 or TRBD2, each matching 6 bases. This CDR3 has 13 residues. V was trimmed by 8 bases and J by 2 bases, leaving 13 bases between them. Germline assignment: CDR1 MNHNS and CDR2 SASEGT. The CDR3 DNA reads TGTGCCAGCGCGGGGACATCAACCTACGAGCAGTACTTC. It specifies CASAGTSTYEQYF.

Of note for this clonotype: With a much larger clone just one base away, this may be a read error. The chain links TRBV12-5 to TRBJ2-2; 7 bases align to TRBD2. CDR3 length: 17 residues. With V trimmed by 7 bases and J by 6 bases, 17 bases remained unmatched. Germline lookup yields CDR1 LGHNT and CDR2 FRNRAP. CDR3 loop: CASAPGITRTSPGELFF. The CDR3 bases are TGTGCTAGTGCCCCCGGAATTACCAGGACTAGTCCCGGGGAGCTGTTTTTT.

The genes are TRBV4-1 and TRBJ2-3, with D possibly TRBD2 on 6 matching bases. This CDR3 contains 17 residues. Per germline, CDR1 MGHRA and CDR2 YSYEKL. V was cut by 4 bases and J by 5 bases, with 22 bases left in between. The CDR3: CASSRDPLAIMGDTQYF. The CDR3 DNA is TGCGCCAGCAGCCGAGACCCTCTAGCGATCATGGGAGATACGCAGTATTTT.

In this sample, this clonotype turned up many times. The chain links TRBV12-3 or TRBV12-4 to TRBJ2-2; maybe TRBD1 (6 bases). Trimming removed 3 bases from V and 5 bases from J, with 13 bases in between. This CDR3 spans 15 amino acids. The CDR3: CASSLDSPGTGELFF. The DNA of the CDR3 is TGTGCCAGCAGTTTGGACAGCCCAGGAACCGGGGAGCTGTTTTTT.

There are a few counts of this clonotype. The chain carries TRBV20-1 and TRBJ2-7; 12 bases align to TRBD2. Germline CDR1 and CDR2: DFQATT and SNEGSKA (reference sequence). Trimming took 1 base from V and 5 from J; bases not matched to a gene: 9. There are 16 residues in the CDR3. CDR3 in DNA: TGCAGTGCTAGAGGCACTAGCGGGAGGATTAGGAACGAGCAGTACTTC. This translates into CSARGTSGRIRNEQYF.

The sample holds many counts of this clonotype. J is TRBJ2-1 and V is TRBV10-3; D possibly uses TRBD1 or TRBD2 (5 bases each). The CDR3 length is 10 residues. Germline V gene data show CDR1 as ENHRY and CDR2 as SYGVKD. V was shortened by 8 bases and J by 6 bases, with 5 bases between the two germline ends. The CDR3 nucleotides read TGTGCCATCGGGACCAATGAGCAGTTCTTC. Residues: CAIGTNEQFF.

This clonotype came up many times. The chain is built from TRBV27 and TRBJ2-7, with D perhaps matching TRBD2 (6 bases). CDR1 MNHEY and CDR2 SMNVEV come from the germline V gene (reference sequence). V shed 2 bases and J shed 3 bases, with 17 bases lying between them. This CDR3 contains 16 residues. The CDR3 DNA is TGTGCCAGCAGTTTAGATCGGCTAGCGAGTTTCTACGAGCAGTACTTC. This sequence encodes CASSLDRLASFYEQYF.

Only a few counts were recorded for this clonotype. The V and J genes are TRBV5-1 and TRBJ1-5; D is perhaps TRBD1 (5 bases). The CDR3 runs 15 residues. The V end was cut by 0 bases, the J end by 13 bases, with 20 bases between. Germline-derived CDR1 and CDR2 are SGHRS and YFSETQ. CDR3 amino acids: CASSLAGDSGGGQHF. The CDR3 DNA sequence: TGCGCCAGCAGCTTGGCCGGGGACTCGGGAGGCGGTCAGCATTTT. The whole variable domain, remainder taken from reference TRBV5-1 and TRBJ1-5, is KAGVTQTPRYLIKTRGQQVTLSCSPISGHRSVSWYQQTPGQGLQFLFEYFSETQRNKGNFPGRFSGRQFSNSRSEMNVSTLELGDSALYLCASSLAGDSGGGQHFGDGTRLSIL.

This clonotype was counted ten times or more. This chain links TRBV5-1 with TRBJ2-3; 9 nucleotides match TRBD2. There are 17 residues in the CDR3. Losses at the gene ends were 0 bases for V and 0 bases for J; bases not matched to a gene: 5. Per germline, CDR1 SGHRS and CDR2 YFSETQ. The DNA of the CDR3 is TGCGCCAGCAGCTTGGCCGCGGGGGGGCTAAGCACAGATACGCAGTATTTT. This translates into CASSLAAGGLSTDTQYF.

This clonotype was picked up many times. The chain links TRBV5-1 to TRBJ1-2; TRBD1 agrees at 11 bases. Trimming took 4 bases from V and 6 from J; bases not matched to a gene: 5. The CDR3 is 14 amino acids. CDR1 SGHRS and CDR2 YFSETQ come from the germline V gene. In DNA form, the CDR3 reads TGCGCCAGCAGCGAAGGGACAGGGGGGCATGGCTACACCTTC. The encoded protein is CASSEGTGGHGYTF.

In its sample, this clonotype was seen many times. The rearrangement uses TRBV3-1 and TRBJ2-7; D is uncertain. Per the germline V gene, CDR1 is LGHDT and CDR2 is YNNKEL (reference sequence). The CDR3 is 18 residues long. V was pared by 2 bases and J by 3 bases, with 23 bases between. The CDR3 sequence: CASSQRERGRSRNYEQYF. CDR3 sequence (DNA): TGTGCCAGCAGCCAAAGGGAAAGAGGCAGAAGCAGGAACTACGAGCAGTACTTC.